This T cell receptor beta chain was obtained from a study of T cell repertoires in cytomegalovirus infection. TCRdb fed the reads into MiXCR, producing one record per CDR3 protein. In the table there are some 920,000 distinct CDR3 sequences, approximately 31% of which are singletons. V lost 1 base and J lost 2, with 10 bases in between. The CDR3 extends over 15 amino acids. CDR1 is SEHNR, CDR2 FQNEAQ, per germline (reference sequence). Whole-study results and caveats: People with CMV and the relevant HLA were identified by cumulative public TCR beta family frequency.

A note on this clonotype: What it binds is unknown.

This chain joins TRBV7-9 and TRBJ2-3; D is possibly TRBD2 (6 bases). Sequenced material: cultured CD8+ T cells from PBMCs, taken from culture after CMV antigen stimulation. This clonotype was sampled from a human donor in good health (CMV status not recorded). Some clones in this sample may be carry-over from other donors' samples. CDR3 DNA: TGTGCCAGCAGCTTAGAGTGGGACTCCACAGATACGCAGTATTTT. Residues: CASSLEWDSTDTQYF.